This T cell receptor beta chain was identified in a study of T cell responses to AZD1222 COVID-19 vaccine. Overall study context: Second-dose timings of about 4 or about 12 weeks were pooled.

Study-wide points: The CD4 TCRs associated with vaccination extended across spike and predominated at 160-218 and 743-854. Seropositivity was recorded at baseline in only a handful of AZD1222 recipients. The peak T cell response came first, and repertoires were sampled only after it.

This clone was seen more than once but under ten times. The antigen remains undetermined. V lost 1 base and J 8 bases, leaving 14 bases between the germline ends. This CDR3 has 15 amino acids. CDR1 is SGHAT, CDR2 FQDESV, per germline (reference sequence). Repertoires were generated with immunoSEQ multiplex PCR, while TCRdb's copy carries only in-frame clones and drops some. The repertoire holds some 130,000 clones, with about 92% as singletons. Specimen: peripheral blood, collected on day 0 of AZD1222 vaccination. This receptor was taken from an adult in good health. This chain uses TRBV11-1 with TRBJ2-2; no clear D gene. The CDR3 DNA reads TGTGCCAGCAGCTTAGACCGCACTTCGCGGGGGGAGCTGTTTTTT. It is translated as CASSLDRTSRGELFF.